A selection of T cell receptor beta chains follows, all from one sample in a study of OX40 agonist ivuxolimab in advanced cancers. Sequencing used immunoSEQ multiplex PCR; TCRdb keeps in-frame clones, though not all of them. The sample shows around 70,000 clones, roughly 80% of them seen only once. The input for sequencing was CD4+ or CD8+ T cells sorted from blood, taken in a trial of the OX40 agonist ivuxolimab. The receptors derive from an adult with an advanced solid tumor such as melanoma, head and neck, liver or kidney cancer. Each CDR3 is given with its conserved first and last residue. The order of the fields is J gene, D gene, V gene, clone size, CDR3 DNA, CDR3 protein. The D gene is left open where the match is weak. Where a row states a size, it is once, few, many or the class of an expanded clone; other rows omit it.

TRBJ2-3,.,TRBV2,.,TGTGCCAGCAGTGATTCATCAGGGGCGTTCACAGATACGCAGTATTTT,CASSDSSGAFTDTQYF
TRBJ2-1,TRBD2,TRBV2,.,TGTGCCAGCAGAGCGGGACTAGCGGGGGGAAATGAGCAGTTCTTC,CASRAGLAGGNEQFF
TRBJ1-1,.,TRBV29-1,few,TGCAGCGTCCTATCGACCCGGGTGGAAGCTTTCTTT,CSVLSTRVEAFF
TRBJ2-3,.,TRBV10-3,.,TGTGCCATCAGCCATAGCACAGATACGCAGTATTTT,CAISHSTDTQYF
TRBJ2-7,TRBD2,TRBV18,few,TGTGCCAGCTCACCGGGACTAGCGGGAGTGATGGAGCAGTACTTC,CASSPGLAGVMEQYF
TRBJ1-5,.,TRBV2,.,TGTGCCAGCAGTGCAAATAGCAATCAGCCCCAGCATTTT,CASSANSNQPQHF
TRBJ2-2,.,TRBV19,.,TGTGCCAGTAGATTTGGCAACGGGGAGCTGTTTTTT,CASRFGNGELFF
TRBJ1-6,.,TRBV19,.,TGTGCCAGTAGCGCCTCCAGTATGGCGGATAATTCACCCCTCCACTTT,CASSASSMADNSPLHF
TRBJ2-3,.,TRBV2,.,TGTGCCAGCAGTGAAGCCGGACACCGCGGAGATACGCAGTATTTT,CASSEAGHRGDTQYF
TRBJ2-3,TRBD2,TRBV11-2,.,TGTGCCAGCAGCTTAGCGGGAGGGCCTGGCACAGATACGCAGTATTTT,CASSLAGGPGTDTQYF
TRBJ2-3,.,TRBV29-1,.,TGCAGCGTTGACAAGGGATCCTTGGGGGATACGCAGTATTTT,CSVDKGSLGDTQYF
TRBJ2-7,TRBD1,TRBV29-1,.,TGCAGCGCCAAAACCGGGACAGGGGGGCCCTACGAGCAGTACTTC,CSAKTGTGGPYEQYF
TRBJ2-3,TRBD2,TRBV9,.,TGTGCCAGCAGCCCCTCCGCGGGAGGCACAGATACGCAGTATTTT,CASSPSAGGTDTQYF
TRBJ1-4,TRBD1,TRBV6-6,.,TGTGCCAGCAGTACCCCAGGGGGTGAAAAACTGTTTTTT,CASSTPGGEKLFF
TRBJ1-1,.,TRBV5-4,.,TGTGCCAGCAGCTTCACAGGAAGGAACACTGAAGCTTTCTTT,CASSFTGRNTEAFF
TRBJ2-3,TRBD1,TRBV7-9,.,TGTGCCAGCAGTACCGGGACAGGGATAGTGGATACGCAGTATTTT,CASSTGTGIVDTQYF
TRBJ2-7,TRBD2,TRBV7-2,.,TGTGCCAGCAGCAGGCAGCGGGAGGGCCGGTACGAGCAGTACTTC,CASSRQREGRYEQYF
TRBJ2-5,TRBD2,TRBV4-3,.,TGCGCCAGCAGCCAGAGCCCCCTGTCGGCGGGAGTACGGGAGACCCAGTACTTC,CASSQSPLSAGVRETQYF
TRBJ2-7,.,TRBV4-3,.,TGCGCCAGCAGCCAAGAGCGCGGACCCTCTTACGAGCAGTACTTC,CASSQERGPSYEQYF
TRBJ1-1,.,TRBV4-2,.,TGTGCCAGCAGCCAAGATCTGAGGATATACAGCGACGCTTTCTTT,CASSQDLRIYSDAFF
TRBJ2-4,TRBD1,TRBV10-2,.,TGCGCCAGCAGGGTCGCCGGGACAGGGACCAAAAACATTCAGTACTTC,CASRVAGTGTKNIQYF
TRBJ1-1,.,TRBV2,.,TGTGCCAGCAGTGAAGACGAAACAAGGCATATGAACACTGAAGCTTTCTTT,CASSEDETRHMNTEAFF
TRBJ2-7,.,TRBV5-1,once,TGCGCCAGCAGCTTACCCAATTCCCAGAGCCAGGCAAGGGAGCAGTACTTC,CASSLPNSQSQAREQYF
TRBJ1-5,.,TRBV6-1,.,TGTGCCAGCAGTGGGGGTTTCGTCAGCAATCAGCCCCAGCATTTT,CASSGGFVSNQPQHF
TRBJ1-5,.,TRBV27,.,TGTGCCAGCAGACAGGAGGGTGTCGGGAGCAATCAGCCCCAGCATTTT,CASRQEGVGSNQPQHF
TRBJ2-7,.,TRBV25-1,once,TGTGCCAGCACGGACACTGGGGACGAGCAGTACTTC,CASTDTGDEQYF
TRBJ2-7,TRBD1,TRBV13,.,TGTGCCAGCAGCCCTCAAGGACAGGAAGCCTACGAGCAGTACTTC,CASSPQGQEAYEQYF
TRBJ1-2,TRBD1,TRBV2,.,TGTGCCAGCAGTGGACAGGGGTTGAGCTACACCTTC,CASSGQGLSYTF
TRBJ1-4,TRBD1,TRBV2,.,TGTGCCAGCAGACGCAGGACAGGGGGCGAGGAAAAACTGTTTTTT,CASRRRTGGEEKLFF
TRBJ1-1,TRBD1,TRBV7-2,.,TGTGCCAGCAGCCCGGGACAGGCGGTCACTGAAGCTTTCTTT,CASSPGQAVTEAFF
TRBJ1-5,TRBD1,TRBV5-6,.,TGTGCCAGCAGCCACCTCGCCGGGACAGGGGGCAATCAGCCCCAGCATTTT,CASSHLAGTGGNQPQHF
TRBJ1-3,.,TRBV28,.,TGTGCCAGCAGTTCCCACGCAGGGAATGCTGGAAACACCATATATTTT,CASSSHAGNAGNTIYF
TRBJ1-1,TRBD1,TRBV4-2,.,TGTGCCAGCAGTCAAAGACAGGGCACCCTGAACACTGAAGCTTTCTTT,CASSQRQGTLNTEAFF
TRBJ2-4,TRBD2,TRBV14,.,TGTGCCAGCAGGGCCGCGCGGGGGGCTAACATTCAGTACTTC,CASRAARGANIQYF
TRBJ2-1,TRBD2,TRBV30,few,TGTGCCTGGAGTGTAGGGACTAGCGAATACAATGAGCAGTTCTTC,CAWSVGTSEYNEQFF
TRBJ2-7,.,TRBV27,.,TGTGCCAGCAGTCTACGCGGGGACAGCCACTACGAGCAGTACTTC,CASSLRGDSHYEQYF
TRBJ2-1,TRBD1,TRBV5-1,.,TGCGCCAGCAGCATACCCCCCGGACAGGGTGACGGAAATGAGCAGTTCTTC,CASSIPPGQGDGNEQFF
TRBJ2-3,.,TRBV5-4,.,TGTGCCAGCAGCTTGGTCTTTTCGCGGAGCACAGATACGCAGTATTTT,CASSLVFSRSTDTQYF
TRBJ1-3,TRBD1,TRBV6-5,.,TGTGCCAGCAGTTCACAGGGGGCTGGAAACACCATATATTTT,CASSSQGAGNTIYF
TRBJ2-1,TRBD1,TRBV7-3,.,TGTGCCAGCAGCTTAACCGGGACAGAATCCTACAATGAGCAGTTCTTC,CASSLTGTESYNEQFF
TRBJ2-5,.,TRBV19,.,TGTGCCAGTAGTATTAACACCGGGGGGACCCAGTACTTC,CASSINTGGTQYF